The 5 T cell receptor beta chains listed next were all sequenced from one sample in a study of blood T cell repertoires in COVID-19. The repertoire was sequenced with immunoSEQ multiplex PCR; TCRdb's copy has only in-frame clones and lacks some. Of under 300,000 clones listed, 80% to 90% are singletons. The sample taken for sequencing was PBMCs or T cells enriched from blood (not recorded which). These receptors were obtained from a woman aged 18-29 years who had recovered from COVID-19.

This clone was counted a few times. The CDR3 region has the DNA TGTGCCAGCAGCTTCCCAGGGGTCTATGGCTACACCTTC. It yields the protein CASSFPGVYGYTF. V gene TRBV5-6 combines with J gene TRBJ1-2, with a tentative D call TRBD1 (6 bases). Trimming stripped 2 bases from V and 4 bases from J, with 9 bases between. The V gene's germline CDR1 is SGHDT and CDR2 YYEEEE. The CDR3 runs 13 residues.

The V and J genes are TRBV7-6 and TRBJ1-2; perhaps TRBD1 as D (6 bases). Germline V gene sequence: CDR1 SGHVS, CDR2 FNYEAQ. CDR3 length: 13 residues. The germline V and J ends were trimmed by 6 bases and 3 bases, with 11 bases remaining between them. The CDR3 coding sequence is TGTGCCAGCAGGCAAGAGGGGGACTATGGCTACACCTTC. Translating it yields CASRQEGDYGYTF.

The chain has TRBV10-3 and TRBJ2-5, with TRBD2 matching over 10 bases. Germline V gene sequence: CDR1 ENHRY, CDR2 SYGVKD. Trimming removed 0 bases from V and 0 bases from J; junction bases left unmatched: 7. This CDR3 is 18 amino acids long. CDR3 sequence (DNA): TGTGCCATCAGTGAGTCGTTTGAGCGGGGGGGTTACCAAGAGACCCAGTACTTC. Translation gives CAISESFERGGYQETQYF.

The rearrangement joins TRBV3-1 (or the pseudogene TRBV3-2) to TRBJ2-3; TRBD2 matches 7 bases. CDR1 and CDR2 (germline): LGHDT, YNNKEL (reference sequence). The trim removed 2 bases at V and 0 bases at J, leaving 14 bases unmatched. CDR3 length: 19 amino acids. This CDR3 reads CASSQPTLAEYSSTDTQYF. CDR3 DNA sequence: TGTGCCAGCAGCCAACCAACGCTAGCGGAGTATTCTAGCACAGATACGCAGTATTTT.

This clone was seen only once. The V call is TRBV3-1 (or the pseudogene TRBV3-2), the J call TRBJ2-6, with no clear D. Trimming took off 2 bases at V and 0 bases at J, with 5 bases between the two ends. Germline lookup yields CDR1 LGHDT and CDR2 YNNKEL (reference sequence). This CDR3 contains 15 residues. The CDR3, as DNA: TGTGCCAGCAGCCAATCACTCTCTGGGGCCAACGTCCTGACTTTC. Amino acid sequence: CASSQSLSGANVLTF.